A selection of T cell receptor beta chains follows, all from one sample in a study of cytomegalovirus exposure and HLA in healthy donors. Method: immunoSEQ multiplex PCR; TCRdb's copy keeps in-frame clones and lacks some. Altogether around 70,000 clones are present, 90% to 95% being singletons, with the ten largest covering approximately 1.5%. What was sequenced was PBMCs. The source of these receptors is a man aged 18 to 30 in good health and CMV-seropositive. CDR3s include the opening cysteine and the closing phenylalanine or tryptophan. A D gene is named only where the DNA matches it firmly. Not all rows give a size; the values are once, few, many and, for expanded clones, a class.

j_gene: TRBJ2-7; v_gene: TRBV11-3; d_gene: -; abundance: -; CDR3aa: CASRIGINTRDEQYF; CDR3nt: TGTGCCAGCAGAATCGGGATAAACACACGGGACGAGCAGTACTTC
j_gene: TRBJ2-7; v_gene: TRBV13; d_gene: -; abundance: -; CDR3aa: CASSPGGGYEQYF; CDR3nt: TGTGCCAGCAGCCCAGGGGGAGGCTACGAGCAGTACTTC
j_gene: TRBJ2-3; v_gene: TRBV6-5; d_gene: -; abundance: -; CDR3aa: CASSWGGPTDTQYF; CDR3nt: TGTGCCAGCAGTTGGGGGGGCCCGACAGATACGCAGTATTTT
j_gene: TRBJ2-2; v_gene: TRBV11-2; d_gene: -; abundance: -; CDR3aa: CASSLVGTQPSGELFF; CDR3nt: TGTGCCAGCAGCTTAGTAGGGACTCAACCTTCCGGGGAGCTGTTTTTT
j_gene: TRBJ1-1; v_gene: TRBV6-6; d_gene: -; abundance: -; CDR3aa: CASSYSGQANTEAFF; CDR3nt: TGTGCCAGCAGTTACTCTGGTCAGGCGAACACTGAAGCTTTCTTT
j_gene: TRBJ2-6; v_gene: TRBV11-2; d_gene: TRBD1; abundance: -; CDR3aa: CASSLVAGTAGANVLTF; CDR3nt: TGTGCCAGCAGCTTAGTCGCCGGGACAGCCGGGGCCAACGTCCTGACTTTC
j_gene: TRBJ1-1; v_gene: TRBV5-6; d_gene: -; abundance: -; CDR3aa: CASSLIDSPNTEAFF; CDR3nt: TGTGCCAGCAGCTTGATCGACAGTCCAAACACTGAAGCTTTCTTT
j_gene: TRBJ1-2; v_gene: TRBV18; d_gene: TRBD1; abundance: -; CDR3aa: CASSPVGGVNYGYTF; CDR3nt: TGTGCCAGCTCACCAGTAGGGGGCGTTAACTATGGCTACACCTTC
j_gene: TRBJ2-3; v_gene: TRBV6-4; d_gene: TRBD2; abundance: once; CDR3aa: CASSDRTSGTRGDTQYF; CDR3nt: TGTGCCAGCAGTGACCGGACTAGCGGGACACGTGGAGATACGCAGTATTTT
j_gene: TRBJ2-7; v_gene: TRBV25-1; d_gene: -; abundance: few; CDR3aa: CASREGWAYEQYF; CDR3nt: TGTGCCAGCAGGGAGGGGTGGGCCTACGAGCAGTACTTC
j_gene: TRBJ2-1; v_gene: TRBV9; d_gene: -; abundance: -; CDR3aa: CASSVEASPSSYNEQFF; CDR3nt: TGTGCCAGCAGCGTAGAAGCTAGCCCTAGCTCCTACAATGAGCAGTTCTTC
j_gene: TRBJ2-7; v_gene: TRBV21-1; d_gene: -; abundance: -; CDR3aa: CASSPLTSGRDDEQYF; CDR3nt: TGTGCCAGCAGCCCCCTGACTAGCGGGAGGGACGACGAGCAGTACTTC
j_gene: TRBJ2-7; v_gene: TRBV28; d_gene: TRBD2; abundance: -; CDR3aa: CASSLSWGEGHYEQYF; CDR3nt: TGTGCCAGCAGTTTAAGTTGGGGGGAGGGCCACTACGAGCAGTACTTC
j_gene: TRBJ1-5; v_gene: TRBV2; d_gene: TRBD1; abundance: -; CDR3aa: CASSERGQYSNQPQHF; CDR3nt: TGTGCCAGCAGTGAGAGGGGACAGTACAGCAATCAGCCCCAGCATTTT
j_gene: TRBJ2-7; v_gene: TRBV7-3; d_gene: TRBD1; abundance: -; CDR3aa: CASSLDRGYEQYF; CDR3nt: TGTGCCAGCAGCTTAGACAGGGGGTACGAGCAGTACTTC
j_gene: TRBJ2-7; v_gene: TRBV7-2; d_gene: TRBD2; abundance: once; CDR3aa: CASSFSGLALAEQYF; CDR3nt: TGTGCCAGCAGTTTCTCGGGACTAGCGCTTGCCGAGCAGTACTTC
j_gene: TRBJ2-2; v_gene: TRBV28; d_gene: TRBD1; abundance: -; CDR3aa: CASSGQGRTGELFF; CDR3nt: TGTGCCAGCAGCGGACAGGGCCGCACCGGGGAGCTGTTTTTT
j_gene: TRBJ2-2; v_gene: TRBV11-1; d_gene: TRBD1; abundance: -; CDR3aa: CASSLSFGQGNGELFF; CDR3nt: TGTGCCAGCAGCCTTTCTTTCGGACAGGGAAACGGGGAGCTGTTTTTT
j_gene: TRBJ2-2; v_gene: TRBV6-1; d_gene: -; abundance: once; CDR3aa: CASIPTANTGELFF; CDR3nt: TGTGCCAGCATCCCGACTGCGAACACCGGGGAGCTGTTTTTT
j_gene: TRBJ2-7; v_gene: TRBV2; d_gene: -; abundance: -; CDR3aa: CASSHLPDQGYPAIEEQYF; CDR3nt: TGTGCCAGCAGTCACCTACCAGACCAGGGCTACCCGGCTATCGAGGAGCAGTACTTC
j_gene: TRBJ2-1; v_gene: TRBV29-1; d_gene: TRBD2; abundance: -; CDR3aa: CSVVQTSGRAYNEQFF; CDR3nt: TGCAGCGTTGTCCAGACTAGCGGGAGGGCTTACAATGAGCAGTTCTTC
j_gene: TRBJ2-2; v_gene: TRBV5-5; d_gene: -; abundance: once; CDR3aa: CASSLASALNTGELFF; CDR3nt: TGTGCCAGCAGCTTGGCTAGCGCGTTGAACACCGGGGAGCTGTTTTTT
j_gene: TRBJ2-1; v_gene: TRBV19; d_gene: -; abundance: -; CDR3aa: CASSGDGSIDNEQFF; CDR3nt: TGTGCCAGTAGTGGCGACGGGAGTATCGACAATGAGCAGTTCTTC
j_gene: TRBJ1-2; v_gene: TRBV28; d_gene: -; abundance: -; CDR3aa: CASSSPGKGQVYGYTF; CDR3nt: TGTGCCAGCAGTTCTCCTGGTAAGGGGCAGGTCTATGGCTACACCTTC
j_gene: TRBJ2-2; v_gene: TRBV28; d_gene: -; abundance: -; CDR3aa: CASSPANTGELFF; CDR3nt: TGTGCCAGCAGTCCCGCGAACACCGGGGAGCTGTTTTTT
j_gene: TRBJ1-4; v_gene: TRBV9; d_gene: TRBD1; abundance: -; CDR3aa: CASSVQGVGSTNEKLFF; CDR3nt: TGTGCCAGCAGCGTACAGGGGGTGGGATCAACTAATGAAAAACTGTTTTTT
j_gene: TRBJ2-3; v_gene: TRBV7-9; d_gene: -; abundance: -; CDR3aa: CASSSYRGGTQYF; CDR3nt: TGTGCCAGCAGCTCCTACAGGGGAGGCACGCAGTATTTT
j_gene: TRBJ2-1; v_gene: TRBV7-9; d_gene: -; abundance: -; CDR3aa: CASSRTASNEQFF; CDR3nt: TGTGCCAGCAGCAGGACTGCCTCAAATGAGCAGTTCTTC
j_gene: TRBJ2-1; v_gene: TRBV5-1; d_gene: TRBD2; abundance: -; CDR3aa: CASSLGTSGASSYNEQFF; CDR3nt: TGCGCCAGCAGCCTGGGGACTAGCGGGGCCAGCTCCTACAATGAGCAGTTCTTC
j_gene: TRBJ1-1; v_gene: TRBV5-1; d_gene: -; abundance: few; CDR3aa: CASSLRVSVNTEAFF; CDR3nt: TGCGCCAGCAGCCTCAGGGTTTCGGTGAACACTGAAGCTTTCTTT
j_gene: TRBJ2-3; v_gene: TRBV7-3; d_gene: TRBD2; abundance: once; CDR3aa: CASSFSGTSGTTDTQYF; CDR3nt: TGTGCCAGCAGCTTTTCCGGGACTAGCGGAACCACAGATACGCAGTATTTT
j_gene: TRBJ2-1; v_gene: TRBV7-7; d_gene: -; abundance: -; CDR3aa: CASSQGVSGGDHNEQFF; CDR3nt: TGTGCTAGCAGCCAGGGGGTTAGCGGAGGGGACCACAATGAGCAGTTCTTC
j_gene: TRBJ1-3; v_gene: TRBV15; d_gene: -; abundance: -; CDR3aa: CATSPTGLGNTIYF; CDR3nt: TGTGCCACCAGCCCTACAGGGTTAGGAAACACCATATATTTT